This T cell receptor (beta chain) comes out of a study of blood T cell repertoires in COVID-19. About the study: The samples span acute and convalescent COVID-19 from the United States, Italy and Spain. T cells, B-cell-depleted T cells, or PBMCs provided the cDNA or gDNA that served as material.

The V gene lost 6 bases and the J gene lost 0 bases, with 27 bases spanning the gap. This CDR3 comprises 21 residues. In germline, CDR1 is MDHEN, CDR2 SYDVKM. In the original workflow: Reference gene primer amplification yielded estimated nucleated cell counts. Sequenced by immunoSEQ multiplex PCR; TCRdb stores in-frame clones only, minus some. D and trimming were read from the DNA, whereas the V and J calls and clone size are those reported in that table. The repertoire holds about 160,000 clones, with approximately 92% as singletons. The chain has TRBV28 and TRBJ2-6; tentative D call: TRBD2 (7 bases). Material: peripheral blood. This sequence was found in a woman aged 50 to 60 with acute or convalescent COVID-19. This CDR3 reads CASSLEGLGGGVSSGANVLTF. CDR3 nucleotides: TGTGCCAGCAGCCTTGAAGGCCTTGGCGGGGGCGTTAGCTCTGGGGCCAACGTCCTGACTTTC.